This entry concerns a single T cell receptor (beta chain). Its antigen remains unidentified. CDR3 length: 11 amino acids. CDR1 and CDR2 from the germline V gene are GTSNPN and SVGIG (reference sequence). The V and J ends lost 5 bases and 4 bases respectively, with 6 bases between them. The sample belongs to a study of cytomegalovirus exposure and HLA in healthy donors. Study results and caveats: The study found most TCR sequences rare, yet found some public TCRs in many donors. The study listed 164 cytomegalovirus-associated TCR beta chains.

The method was immunoSEQ multiplex PCR; TCRdb's version includes in-frame clones alone and lacks a portion of them. The sample has approximately 140,000 clones; more than 75% are singletons. The genes are TRBV30 and TRBJ2-1, with D possibly matching TRBD2 (6 bases). Sequencing was done on a sample of PBMCs. This sequence originates from a young man in good health and CMV-seropositive. The CDR3 here is CAWGGYNEQFF. DNA for the CDR3: TGTGCCTGGGGGGGGTACAATGAGCAGTTCTTC.